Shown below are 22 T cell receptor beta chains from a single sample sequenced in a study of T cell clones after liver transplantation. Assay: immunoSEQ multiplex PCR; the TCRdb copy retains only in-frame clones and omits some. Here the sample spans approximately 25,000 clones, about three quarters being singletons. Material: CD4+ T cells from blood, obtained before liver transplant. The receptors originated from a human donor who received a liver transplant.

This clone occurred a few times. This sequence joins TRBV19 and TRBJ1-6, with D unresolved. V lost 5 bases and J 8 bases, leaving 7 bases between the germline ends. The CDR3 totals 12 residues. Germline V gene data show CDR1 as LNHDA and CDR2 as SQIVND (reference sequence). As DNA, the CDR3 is TGTGCCAGTAGTGTCTCGGATTCACCCCTCCACTTT. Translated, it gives CASSVSDSPLHF.

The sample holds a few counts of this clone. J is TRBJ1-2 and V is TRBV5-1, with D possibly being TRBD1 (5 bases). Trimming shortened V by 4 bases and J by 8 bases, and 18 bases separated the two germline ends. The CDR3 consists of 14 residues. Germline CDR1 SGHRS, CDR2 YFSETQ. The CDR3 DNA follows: TGCGCCAGCAGCCCCCTAGACAGCGGCTCGGGCTACACCTTC. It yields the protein CASSPLDSGSGYTF.

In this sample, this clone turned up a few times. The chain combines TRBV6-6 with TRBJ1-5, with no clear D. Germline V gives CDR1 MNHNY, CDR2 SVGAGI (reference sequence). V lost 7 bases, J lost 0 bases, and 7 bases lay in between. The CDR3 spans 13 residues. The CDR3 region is CASTGHSNQPQHF. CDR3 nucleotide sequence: TGTGCCAGCACCGGGCATAGCAATCAGCCCCAGCATTTT.

The DNA of the CDR3 is TGTGCCAGCAGTGCCCGGTCCTCTAACACCGGGGAGCTGTTTTTT. Amino acids: CASSARSSNTGELFF. The J gene is TRBJ2-2, the V gene TRBV2, with D unclear. CDR1 is SNHLY, CDR2 FYNNEI, per germline. Between the trimmed V and J ends, which lost 4 bases and 2 bases, there was a span of 11 bases. The CDR3 runs to 15 residues. Full variable domain (outside the CDR3, taken from reference TRBV2 and TRBJ2-2): EPEVTQTPSHQVTQMGQEVILRCVPISNHLYFYWYRQILGQKVEFLVSFYNNEISEKSEIFDDQFSVERPDGSNFTLKIRSTKLEDSAMYFCASSARSSNTGELFFGEGSRLTVL.

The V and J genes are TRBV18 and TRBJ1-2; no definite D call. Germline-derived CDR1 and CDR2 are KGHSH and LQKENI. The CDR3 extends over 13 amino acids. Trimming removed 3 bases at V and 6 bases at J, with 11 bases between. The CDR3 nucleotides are TGTGCCAGCTCACCTACCAGATCAGATGGCTACACCTTC. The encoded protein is CASSPTRSDGYTF.

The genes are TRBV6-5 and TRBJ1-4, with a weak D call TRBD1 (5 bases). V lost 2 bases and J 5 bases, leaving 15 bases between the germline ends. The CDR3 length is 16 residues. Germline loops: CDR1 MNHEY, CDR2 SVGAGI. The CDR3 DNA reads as TGTGCCAGCAGTTACGGGGCAGAGAATCAGAATGAAAAACTGTTTTTT. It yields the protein CASSYGAENQNEKLFF.

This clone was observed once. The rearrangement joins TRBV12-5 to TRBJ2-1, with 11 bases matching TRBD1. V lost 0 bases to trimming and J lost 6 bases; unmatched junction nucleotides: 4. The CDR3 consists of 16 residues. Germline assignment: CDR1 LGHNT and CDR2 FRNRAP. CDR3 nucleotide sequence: TGTGCTAGTGGTTTGGTACTCGGACAGGGGGCCAATGAGCAGTTCTTC. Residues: CASGLVLGQGANEQFF.

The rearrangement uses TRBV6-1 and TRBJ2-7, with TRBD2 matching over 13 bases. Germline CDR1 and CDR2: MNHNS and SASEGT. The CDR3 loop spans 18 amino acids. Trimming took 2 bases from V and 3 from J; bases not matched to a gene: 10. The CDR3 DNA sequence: TGTGCCAGCAGTGAAAGTTTTGGACTAGCGGGAGCAAACTACGAGCAGTACGTC. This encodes CASSESFGLAGANYEQYV.

The CDR3 here is CASSLAGQGMGEAFF. CDR3 DNA: TGCGCCAGCAGCTTGGCGGGACAGGGGATGGGTGAAGCTTTCTTT. The chain joins TRBV5-1 to TRBJ1-1; the match to TRBD1 covers 10 bases. With 0 bases clipped from V and 7 bases from J, the junction kept 6 bases outside the gene matches. Germline V lookup: CDR1 SGHRS, CDR2 YFSETQ. This CDR3 comprises 15 residues.

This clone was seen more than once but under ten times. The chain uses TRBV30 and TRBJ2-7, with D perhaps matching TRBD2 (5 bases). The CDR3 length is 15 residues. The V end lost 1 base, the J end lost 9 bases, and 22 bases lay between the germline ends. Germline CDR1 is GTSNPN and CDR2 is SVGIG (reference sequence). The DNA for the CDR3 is TGTGCCTGGAGTGATAACGGACGGGGTTTGTTCCTGCAGTACGTC. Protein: CAWSDNGRGLFLQYV.

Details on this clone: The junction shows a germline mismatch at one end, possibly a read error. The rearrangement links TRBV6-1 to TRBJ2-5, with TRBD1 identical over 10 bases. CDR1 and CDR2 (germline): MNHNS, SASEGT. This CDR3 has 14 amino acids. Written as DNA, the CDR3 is TGTGCCAGCCGTGACAGGGGGCGCCAAGAGACCCAGTACTTC. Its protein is CASRDRGRQETQYF.

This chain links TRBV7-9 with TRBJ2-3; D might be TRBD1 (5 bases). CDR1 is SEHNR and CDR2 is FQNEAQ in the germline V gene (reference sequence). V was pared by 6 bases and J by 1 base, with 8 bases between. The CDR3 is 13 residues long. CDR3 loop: CASSSTGTDTQYF. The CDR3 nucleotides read TGTGCCAGCAGTTCGACAGGCACAGATACGCAGTATTTT.

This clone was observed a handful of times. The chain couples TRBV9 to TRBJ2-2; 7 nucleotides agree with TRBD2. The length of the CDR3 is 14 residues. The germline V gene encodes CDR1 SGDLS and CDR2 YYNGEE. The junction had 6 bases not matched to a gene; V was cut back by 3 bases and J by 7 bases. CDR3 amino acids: CASSATSADGELFF. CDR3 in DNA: TGTGCCAGCAGCGCCACTAGCGCGGACGGGGAGCTGTTTTTT. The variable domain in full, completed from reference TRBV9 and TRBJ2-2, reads DSGVTQTPKHLITATGQRVTLRCSPRSGDLSVYWYQQSLDQGLQFLIQYYNGEERAKGNILERFSAQQFPDLHSELNLSSLELGDSALYFCASSATSADGELFFGEGSRLTVL.

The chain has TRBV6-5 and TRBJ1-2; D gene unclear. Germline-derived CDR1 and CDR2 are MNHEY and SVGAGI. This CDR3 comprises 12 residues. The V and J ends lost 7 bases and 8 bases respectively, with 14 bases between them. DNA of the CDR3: TGTGCCAGCACCGGAGGAGGCGGGGGCTACACCTTC. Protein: CASTGGGGGYTF.

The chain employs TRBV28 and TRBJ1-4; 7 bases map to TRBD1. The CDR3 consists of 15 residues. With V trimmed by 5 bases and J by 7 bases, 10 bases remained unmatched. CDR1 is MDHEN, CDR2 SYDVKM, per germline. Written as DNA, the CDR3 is TGTGCCAGCAGTCCGACAGGGCCAGGGGGTGAAAAACTGTTTTTT. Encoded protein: CASSPTGPGGEKLFF.

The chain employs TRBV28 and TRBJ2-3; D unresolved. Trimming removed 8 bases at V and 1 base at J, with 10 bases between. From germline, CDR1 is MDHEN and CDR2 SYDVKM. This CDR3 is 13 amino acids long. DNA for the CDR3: TGTGCCAGCGTTTTAGGTGGCACAGATACGCAGTATTTT. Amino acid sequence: CASVLGGTDTQYF.

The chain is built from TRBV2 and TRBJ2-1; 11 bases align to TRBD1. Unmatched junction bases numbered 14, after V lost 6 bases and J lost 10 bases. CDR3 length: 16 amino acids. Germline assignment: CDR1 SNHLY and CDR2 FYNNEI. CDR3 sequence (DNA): TGTGCCAGCAGCCCCCCGGGACAGGGGGTGGGGAAAGAGCAGTTCTTC. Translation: CASSPPGQGVGKEQFF.

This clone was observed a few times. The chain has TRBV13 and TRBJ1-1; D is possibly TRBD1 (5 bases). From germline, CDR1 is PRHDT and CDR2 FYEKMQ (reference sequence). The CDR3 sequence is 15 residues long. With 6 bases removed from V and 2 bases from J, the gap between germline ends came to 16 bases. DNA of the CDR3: TGTGCCAGCAGTCTAAAGCTCGGGGGAAACACTGAAGCTTTCTTT. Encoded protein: CASSLKLGGNTEAFF.

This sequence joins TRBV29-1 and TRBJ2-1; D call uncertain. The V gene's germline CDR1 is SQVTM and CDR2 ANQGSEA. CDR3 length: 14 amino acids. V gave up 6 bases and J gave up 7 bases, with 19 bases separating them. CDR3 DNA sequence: TGCAGCGTGGGAAGACCCGGCATTAGGAATGAGCAGTTCTTC. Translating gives CSVGRPGIRNEQFF.

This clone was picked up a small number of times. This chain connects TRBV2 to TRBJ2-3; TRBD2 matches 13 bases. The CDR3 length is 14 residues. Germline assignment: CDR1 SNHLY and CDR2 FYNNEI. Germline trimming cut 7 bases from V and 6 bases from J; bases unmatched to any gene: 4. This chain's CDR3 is CASKGLAGWDTQYF. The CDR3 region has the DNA TGTGCCAGCAAGGGACTAGCGGGGTGGGATACGCAGTATTTT.

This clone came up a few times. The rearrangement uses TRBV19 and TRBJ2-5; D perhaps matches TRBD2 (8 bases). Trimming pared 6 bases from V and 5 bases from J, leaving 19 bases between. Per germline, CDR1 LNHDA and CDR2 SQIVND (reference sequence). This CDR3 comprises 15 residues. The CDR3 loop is CASRSGGLGEETQYF. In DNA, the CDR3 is TGTGCCAGTAGGTCAGGGGGACTAGGTGAGGAGACCCAGTACTTC.

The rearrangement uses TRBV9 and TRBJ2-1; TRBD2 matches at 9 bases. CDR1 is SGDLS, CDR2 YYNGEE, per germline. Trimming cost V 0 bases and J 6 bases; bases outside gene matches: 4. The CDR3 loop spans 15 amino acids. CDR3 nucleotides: TGTGCCAGCAGCGTAGTTCTAGCGGGAAGCAATGAGCAGTTCTTC. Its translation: CASSVVLAGSNEQFF.